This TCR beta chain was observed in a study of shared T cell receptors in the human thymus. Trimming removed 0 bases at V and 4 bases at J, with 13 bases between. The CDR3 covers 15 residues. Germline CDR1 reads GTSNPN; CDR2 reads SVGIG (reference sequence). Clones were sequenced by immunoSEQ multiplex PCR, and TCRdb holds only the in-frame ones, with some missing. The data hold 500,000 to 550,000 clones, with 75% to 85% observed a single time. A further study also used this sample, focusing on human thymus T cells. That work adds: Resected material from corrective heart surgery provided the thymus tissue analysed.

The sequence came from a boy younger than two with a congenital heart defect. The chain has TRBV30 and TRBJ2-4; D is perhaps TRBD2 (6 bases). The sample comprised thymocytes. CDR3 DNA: TGTGCCTGGAGTGTAAGAGGCGGAGGGAAAAACATTCAGTACTTC. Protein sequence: CAWSVRGGGKNIQYF.